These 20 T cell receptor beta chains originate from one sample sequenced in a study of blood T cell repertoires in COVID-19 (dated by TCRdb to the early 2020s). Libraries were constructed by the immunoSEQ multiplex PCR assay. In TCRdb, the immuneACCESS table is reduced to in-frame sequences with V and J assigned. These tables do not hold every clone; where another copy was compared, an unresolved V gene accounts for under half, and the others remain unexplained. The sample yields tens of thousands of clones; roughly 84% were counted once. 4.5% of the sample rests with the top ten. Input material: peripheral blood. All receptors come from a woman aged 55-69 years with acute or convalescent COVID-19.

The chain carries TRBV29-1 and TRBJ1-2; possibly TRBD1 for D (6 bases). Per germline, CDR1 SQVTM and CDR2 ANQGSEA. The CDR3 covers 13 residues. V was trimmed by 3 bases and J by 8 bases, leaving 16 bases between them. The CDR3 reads CSVDTTGGWGYTF. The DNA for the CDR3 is TGCAGCGTTGATACGACTGGGGGCTGGGGCTACACCTTC.

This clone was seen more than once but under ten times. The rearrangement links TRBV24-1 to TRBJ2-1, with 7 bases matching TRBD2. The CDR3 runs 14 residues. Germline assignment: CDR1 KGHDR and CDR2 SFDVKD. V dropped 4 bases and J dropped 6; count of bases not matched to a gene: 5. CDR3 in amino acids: CATSDGGSPNEQFF. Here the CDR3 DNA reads TGTGCCACCAGTGACGGGGGGTCACCCAATGAGCAGTTCTTC.

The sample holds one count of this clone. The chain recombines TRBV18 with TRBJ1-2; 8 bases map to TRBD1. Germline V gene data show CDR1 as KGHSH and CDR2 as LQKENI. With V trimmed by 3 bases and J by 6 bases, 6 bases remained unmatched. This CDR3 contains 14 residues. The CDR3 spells CASSPGQGAHGYTF. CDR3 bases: TGTGCCAGCTCACCTGGACAGGGAGCCCATGGCTACACCTTC.

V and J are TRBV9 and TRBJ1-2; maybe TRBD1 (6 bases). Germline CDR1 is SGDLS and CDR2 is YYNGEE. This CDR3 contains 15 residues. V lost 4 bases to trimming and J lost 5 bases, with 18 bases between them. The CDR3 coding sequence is TGTGCCAGCAGCCCCCAGGACAGCGGGATATATGGCTACACCTTC. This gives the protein CASSPQDSGIYGYTF.

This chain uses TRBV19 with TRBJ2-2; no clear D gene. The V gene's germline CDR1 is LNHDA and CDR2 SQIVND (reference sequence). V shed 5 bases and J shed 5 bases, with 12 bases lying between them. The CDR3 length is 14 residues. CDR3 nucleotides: TGTGCCAGTAGTTCACAGCCCCGGACCGGGGAGCTGTTTTTT. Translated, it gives CASSSQPRTGELFF.

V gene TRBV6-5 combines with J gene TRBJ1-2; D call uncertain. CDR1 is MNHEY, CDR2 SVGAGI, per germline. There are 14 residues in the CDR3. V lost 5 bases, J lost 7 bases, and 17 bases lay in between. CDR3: CASSQSDTAGGYTF. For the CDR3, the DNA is TGTGCCAGCAGTCAATCAGATACGGCGGGTGGCTACACCTTC.

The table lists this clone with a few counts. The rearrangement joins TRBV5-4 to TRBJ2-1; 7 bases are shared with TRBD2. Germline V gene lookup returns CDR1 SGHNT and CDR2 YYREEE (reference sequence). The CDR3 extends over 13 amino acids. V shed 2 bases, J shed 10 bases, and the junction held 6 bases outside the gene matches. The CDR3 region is CASSFGAGDEQFF. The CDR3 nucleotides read TGTGCCAGCAGCTTCGGGGCGGGGGACGAGCAGTTCTTC.

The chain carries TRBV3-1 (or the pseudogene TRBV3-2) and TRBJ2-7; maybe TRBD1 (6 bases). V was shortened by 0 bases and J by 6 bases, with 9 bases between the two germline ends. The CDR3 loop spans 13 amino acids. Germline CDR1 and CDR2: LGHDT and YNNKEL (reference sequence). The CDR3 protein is CASSQDQGTEQYF. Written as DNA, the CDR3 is TGTGCCAGCAGCCAAGATCAGGGGACCGAGCAGTACTTC.

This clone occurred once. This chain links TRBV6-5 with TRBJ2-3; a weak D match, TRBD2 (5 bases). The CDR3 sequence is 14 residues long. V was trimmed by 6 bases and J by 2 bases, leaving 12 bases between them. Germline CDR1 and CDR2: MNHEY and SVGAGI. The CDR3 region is CASRTRGITDTQYF. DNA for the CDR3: TGTGCCAGCAGAACACGGGGTATCACAGATACGCAGTATTTT.

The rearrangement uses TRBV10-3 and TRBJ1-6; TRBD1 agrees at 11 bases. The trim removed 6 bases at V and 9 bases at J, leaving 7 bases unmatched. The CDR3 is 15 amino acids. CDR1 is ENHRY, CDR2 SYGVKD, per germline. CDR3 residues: CAIRRTGGAGSPLHF. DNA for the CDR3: TGTGCCATCAGACGGACAGGGGGCGCGGGTTCACCCCTCCACTTT.

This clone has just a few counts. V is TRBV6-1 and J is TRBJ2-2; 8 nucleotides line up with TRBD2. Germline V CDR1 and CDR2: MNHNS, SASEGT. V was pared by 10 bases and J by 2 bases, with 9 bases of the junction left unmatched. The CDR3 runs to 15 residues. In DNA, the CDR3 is TGTGCCACCCCGGGAGGGCGGGAAAACACCGGGGAGCTGTTTTTT. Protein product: CATPGGRENTGELFF.

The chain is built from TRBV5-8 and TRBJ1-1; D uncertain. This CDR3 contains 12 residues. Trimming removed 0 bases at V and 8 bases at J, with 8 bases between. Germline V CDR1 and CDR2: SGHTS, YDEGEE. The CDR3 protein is CASSLGGLEAFF. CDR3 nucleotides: TGTGCCAGCAGCTTGGGCGGGTTAGAAGCTTTCTTT.

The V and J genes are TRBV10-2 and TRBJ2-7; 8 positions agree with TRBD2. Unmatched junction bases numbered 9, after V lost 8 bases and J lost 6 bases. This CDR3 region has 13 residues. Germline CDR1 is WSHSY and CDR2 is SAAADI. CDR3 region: CASGGSGGIEQYF. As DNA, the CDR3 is TGCGCCAGCGGAGGGAGCGGGGGCATCGAGCAGTACTTC.

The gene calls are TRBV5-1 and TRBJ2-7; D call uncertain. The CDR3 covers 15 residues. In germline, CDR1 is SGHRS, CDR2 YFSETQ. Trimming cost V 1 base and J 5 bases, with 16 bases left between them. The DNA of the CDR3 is TGCGCCAGCAGCTTGTGGCCGGGTCGAAATGACGAGCAGTACTTC. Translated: CASSLWPGRNDEQYF. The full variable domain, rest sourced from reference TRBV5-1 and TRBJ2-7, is KAGVTQTPRYLIKTRGQQVTLSCSPISGHRSVSWYQQTPGQGLQFLFEYFSETQRNKGNFPGRFSGRQFSNSRSEMNVSTLELGDSALYLCASSLWPGRNDEQYFGPGTRLTVT.

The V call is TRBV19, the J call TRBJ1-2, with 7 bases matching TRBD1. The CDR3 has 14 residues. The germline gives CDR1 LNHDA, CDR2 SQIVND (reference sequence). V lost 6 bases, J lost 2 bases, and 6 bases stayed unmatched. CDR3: CASSPTGENYGYTF. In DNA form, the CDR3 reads TGTGCCAGTAGCCCTACAGGGGAAAACTATGGCTACACCTTC. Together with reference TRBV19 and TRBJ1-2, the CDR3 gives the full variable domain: DGGITQSPKYLFRKEGQNVTLSCEQNLNHDAMYWYRQDPGQGLRLIYYSQIVNDFQKGDIAEGYSVSREKKESFPLTVTSAQKNPTAFYLCASSPTGENYGYTFGSGTRLTVV.

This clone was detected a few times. The CDR3 DNA reads as TGTGCCAGCAGTCGACAGGGCGGGGACTATGGCTACACCTTC. Amino acid sequence: CASSRQGGDYGYTF. J is TRBJ1-2 and V is TRBV2; 7 bases fit TRBD1. Germline values: CDR1 SNHLY, CDR2 FYNNEI. Trimming at V came to 5 bases and at J to 3 bases, leaving 6 bases not matched to a gene. CDR3 size: 14 residues.

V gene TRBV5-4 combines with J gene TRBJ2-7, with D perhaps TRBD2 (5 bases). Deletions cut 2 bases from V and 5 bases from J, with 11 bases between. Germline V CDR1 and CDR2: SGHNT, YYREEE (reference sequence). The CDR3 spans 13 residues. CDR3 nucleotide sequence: TGTGCCAGCAGCTTTTCCGGGGAAAACGAGCAGTACTTC. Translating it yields CASSFSGENEQYF.

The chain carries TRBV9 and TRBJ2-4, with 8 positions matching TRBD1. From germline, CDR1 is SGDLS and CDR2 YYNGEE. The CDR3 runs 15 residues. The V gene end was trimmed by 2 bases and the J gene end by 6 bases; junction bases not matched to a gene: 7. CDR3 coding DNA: TGTGCCAGCAGCGTCGACGGGACAGGTGGAAACATTCAGTACTTC. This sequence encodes CASSVDGTGGNIQYF.

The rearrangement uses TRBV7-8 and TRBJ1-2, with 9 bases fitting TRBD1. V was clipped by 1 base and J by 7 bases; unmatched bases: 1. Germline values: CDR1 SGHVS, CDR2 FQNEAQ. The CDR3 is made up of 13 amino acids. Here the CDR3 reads CASSLGDRVGYTF. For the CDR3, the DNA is TGTGCCAGCAGCTTAGGGGACAGGGTTGGCTACACCTTC. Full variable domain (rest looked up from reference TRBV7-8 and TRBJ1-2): GAGVSQSPRYKVAKRGQDVALRCDPISGHVSLFWYQQALGQGPEFLTYFQNEAQLDKSGLPSDRFFAERPEGSVSTLKIQRTQQEDSAVYLCASSLGDRVGYTFGSGTRLTVV.

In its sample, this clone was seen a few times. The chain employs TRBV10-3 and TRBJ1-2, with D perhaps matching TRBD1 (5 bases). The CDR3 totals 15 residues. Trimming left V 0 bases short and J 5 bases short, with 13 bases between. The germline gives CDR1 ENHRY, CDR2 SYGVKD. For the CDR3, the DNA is TGTGCCATCAGTGAGTCGCAGGGTACTATGTATGGCTACACCTTC. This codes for CAISESQGTMYGYTF.